The sequence of this T cell receptor beta chain was determined in a study of blood T cells in healthy people across ages (dated by TCRdb to the mid-2010s). A note on the overall study: In model experiments, roughly one uniquely barcoded TCR beta cDNA molecule per two T cells was captured by template switching. Age-related changes in TCR beta repertoire diversity were measured in the study by deep sequencing normalized with unique cDNA molecular identifiers. Four age groups were formed from the donors: young (average 16 years), middle-aged (more than 35), aged (more than 55) and long-lived (more than 75). Donors of different ages were randomly distributed across sequencing lanes to avoid experimental bias. Using the same blood draw, the study looked at two additional independent replicas of 1 million unique cDNA reads for two donors, one aged 18 to 30 and the other aged 80 or older. The study at large found these results: Estimates of total diversity based on one million sequenced T cells were considered lower bounds and underestimates. Observed TCR beta diversity per million T cells fell roughly linearly with age, and a significant reduction was already apparent by age roughly 40. Because donor CMV infection status was unknown, age-related changes in expanded clonotypes were potentially confounded. A strong correlation was found between observed TCR beta diversity and the percentage of naive T cells measured by flow cytometry. Since profiling was done on bulk unsorted PBMCs, naive and antigen-experienced compartments could not be conclusively compared. Compared with the aged group, the long-lived group had more naive CD4+ T cells, fewer expanded clones and increased TCR diversity, suggesting age selection.

According to the germline V gene, CDR1 reads SNHLY and CDR2 reads FYNNEI. The CDR3 measures 14 amino acids from cysteine to phenylalanine. The sequence is cut down to CDR3 DNA, 42 bases in frame from base 1. Trimming leaves V shorter by 6 bases and J shorter by 3 bases, with the junction holding 5 bases beyond the gene matches. This clonotype has at least ten counts. Its target antigen remains unknown. No much larger clonotype is one base removed from it; base qualities were not supplied. Library creation used 5' RACE. This sample was sequenced with an Illumina HiSeq 2500. The second PCR ran for about 6 to 11 cycles and used a J-beta primer mix along with a sample-barcoded 5' primer. A template-switch 5' adaptor carrying 12 random nucleotides introduced a unique molecular identifier onto each TCR beta cDNA molecule. At least 2.5 million CDR3-containing paired-end reads were obtained from each sample. The Mint cDNA synthesis kit, primed by a TRBC-specific oligonucleotide, was used to synthesize first-strand cDNA from all RNA. After uracil-DNA glycosylase treatment, a first 18-cycle PCR used universal primers M1SS and BC2_uni_R on all cDNA. The paper's data handling went like this. Normalization of each sample was performed by random selection of 1 million high-quality reads, each carrying a distinct molecular identifier. Instead of being binned into consensus sequences, reads with shared molecular identifiers were discarded. MiTCR, with a Q25 quality threshold and the strictest error-elimination algorithm, was used for CDR3 identification, clonotype clustering and error correction. A nonparametric unseen species model with Euler transformation was used to estimate a lower bound on total TCR beta diversity. TCRdb itself trimmed the public reads at Q25 with fastp, ran MiXCR and retained productive beta chains. Here each entry gathers all rows of one CDR3 protein and keeps the most common genes and DNA. The V and J calls come from TCRdb's annotation, not from the publication. This sample has about 650,000 distinct CDR3 sequences in its table, and under 65% of those were observed once. The ten largest clones capture less than 15% of the sample.

The 40 or so donors, aged about 6 to 100 years, were systemically healthy Caucasian individuals from Russia. Each donor gave 8 to 10 milliliters of peripheral blood, collected into EDTA-treated Vacutainer tubes. Ficoll-Paque density-gradient centrifugation was used to isolate PBMCs, with at least 6.5 million per sample. Total RNA was extracted from PBMCs with Trizol reagent, with at least 5.5 micrograms obtained per sample. For every donor, an aliquot of PBMCs went through flow cytometry to measure the percentages of naive CD45RAhigh/CD27high T cells. The sequenced material came from blood. This clonotype was sampled from an elderly woman in good health. The rearrangement combines TRBV2 with TRBJ2-1; TRBD1 aligns with 7 central bases. The DNA sequence follows: TGTGCCAGCAGGGGGGACAGCCACTACAATGAGCAGTTCTTC. Its product reads: CASRGDSHYNEQFF. The variable domain in full, with residues beyond the CDR3 obtained from the reference TRBV2 and TRBJ2-1 genes, is EPEVTQTPSHQVTQMGQEVILRCVPISNHLYFYWYRQILGQKVEFLVSFYNNEISEKSEIFDDQFSVERPDGSNFTLKIRSTKLEDSAMYFCASRGDSHYNEQFFGPGTRLTVL.